The present TCR beta chain was sequenced within a study of spatial heterogeneity in lung cancer. Study-level background: Sequences of the beta chain were consistently detected in greater numbers than alpha-chain sequences.

Time point of the sample: sample taken at primary tumor resection. A total of approximately 69 untreated early-stage non-small cell lung cancer patients served as donors. The input material, whole RNA from tumor, nontumor lung or frozen PBMC, was sequenced unsorted. TCRdb re-derived calls from the 5' RACE reads in MiXCR, one entry per CDR3 protein. The table has about 9,300 distinct CDR3 sequences, 6% to 6.5% seen once; the top ten hold around 29%. Comments on this clonotype: Its antigen is not known.

Findings and caveats of the study: Expanded TCRs classified as ubiquitous or regional were counted, and these counts tracked ubiquitous and regional nonsynonymous mutations, respectively. Counts of expanded intratumoral alpha and beta TCRs tracked tumor mutation counts.

This CDR3 is built from 16 residues. J was trimmed by 5 bases and V by 2 bases; bases with no gene match: 8. Germline V gives CDR1 SGHNT, CDR2 YENEEA. The gene calls are TRBV11-3 and TRBJ2-1, with 8 nucleotides matching TRBD2. The sample here was lung tumor tissue, taken at surgery. The sequence derives from a male donor with early-stage non-small cell lung cancer. The CDR3 spells CASSLRPGGVNNEQFF. For the CDR3, the DNA is TGTGCCAGCAGCTTAAGGCCGGGGGGGGTAAACAATGAGCAGTTCTTC.